This T cell receptor beta chain stems from a study of cytomegalovirus exposure and HLA in healthy donors. With respect to this clone: Its antigen is currently unknown.

Researchers ran the PCR with 60 Vbeta and 13 Jbeta primers. This table comes from immunoSEQ multiplex PCR, and its TCRdb copy is limited to in-frame clones, with some not included. Among 200,000 or so clones, 84% were seen once, and the ten largest hold around 0.25%. Whole-study findings and limits: A prior analysis recorded that most TCR beta V segments were productive about 87% or about 30% of the time.

Trimming left V 7 bases short and J 2 bases short, with 9 bases between. The CDR3 runs to 13 residues. The germline gives CDR1 WSHSY, CDR2 SAAADI. The rearrangement uses TRBV10-2 and TRBJ1-5, with no clear D. Material for sequencing was PBMCs. This TCR was recovered from a boy between 5 and 17 years old in good health and CMV-seronegative. CDR3 amino acids: CASTDLGNQPQHF. CDR3 coding DNA: TGCGCCAGCACCGACTTAGGCAATCAGCCCCAGCATTTT.